The clone carrying this T cell receptor beta chain was found a few times. Its matching antigen is unknown. Germline CDR1 reads MNHEY; CDR2 reads SMNVEV (reference sequence). The CDR3 runs to 16 residues. J lost 0 bases, V lost 1 base, and 2 bases had no gene match. This sample stems from a study of post-analysis software for immune sequencing data. Unique molecular identifiers were present in the TCR beta cDNA libraries. When roughly 0.9 to 10 million T cells were used, they gave 500,000 or so cDNA molecules. TCRdb re-analysed the PCR reads in MiXCR, keeping a single row per CDR3 protein. Among over 300,000 distinct CDR3 sequences listed, around 37% were seen once. Study outcomes and limitations: In patients, TRBV5-6, TRBV5-1 and TRBV20-1 belonged to five TRBV segments found more frequently than in controls. Under F measure analysis, samples from one preparation batch co-clustered strongly. The normalized Chao1 diversity of multiple sclerosis patients was significantly lower than that of controls.

V usage is TRBV27 and J usage is TRBJ2-3; 9 bases line up with TRBD1. The receptor's source is a girl aged 10-17 years with multiple sclerosis. The material sequenced was blood. The CDR3: CASSLLGTGSTDTQYF. The CDR3 nucleotides are TGTGCCAGCAGTTTATTGGGGACAGGGAGCACAGATACGCAGTATTTT.